These 5 T cell receptor beta chains originate from one sample sequenced in a study of PD-L1 blockade in urothelial cancer. Described time point: peripheral blood 6 weeks after treatment start. Data came from immunoSEQ multiplex PCR; TCRdb stores just in-frame clones and leaves some out. The repertoire consists of roughly 120,000 clones, with around nine tenths occurring once and the leading ten covering under 2%. The sequencing used PBMCs, collected around atezolizumab (anti-PD-L1) treatment. The receptors shown here come from a man aged 55 to 70 with urothelial cancer.

Comment on this clone: An end of the junction does not agree with germline; a read error may underlie this. This sequence joins TRBV5-1 and TRBJ2-7; the match to TRBD2 covers 11 bases. CDR1 SGHRS and CDR2 YFSETQ come from the germline V gene. CDR3 size: 14 residues. CDR3 DNA: TGCGCCAGCAGCTTACATATACCGGGACTAGCGGAGCACTTC. It codes for CASSLHIPGLAEHF.

The chain is built from TRBV11-2 and TRBJ2-1, with D uncertain. V gave up 5 bases and J gave up 6 bases, with 14 bases separating them. The CDR3 contains 14 residues. CDR1 SGHAT and CDR2 FQNNGV come from the germline V gene. CDR3 residues: CASSPTRHINEQFF. CDR3 DNA: TGTGCCAGCAGCCCCACCAGACATATCAATGAGCAGTTCTTC.

J is TRBJ2-7 and V is TRBV5-1, with 8 nucleotides matching TRBD1. The CDR3 consists of 15 residues. After removal of 4 bases from V and 2 bases from J, the junction contained 8 bases not matched to a gene. Germline V gene data show CDR1 as SGHRS and CDR2 as YFSETQ. In nucleotides, the CDR3 is TGCGCCAGCAGCCCAACCGGGACAGGCCCCTACGAGCAGTACTTC. Translating it yields CASSPTGTGPYEQYF.

The V and J genes are TRBV5-1 and TRBJ2-5, with 7 positions matching TRBD2. Germline assignment: CDR1 SGHRS and CDR2 YFSETQ. CDR3 size: 16 residues. V shed 0 bases and J 0 bases; nucleotides not matched to a gene: 5. The CDR3 protein is CASSLGREGYQETQYF. The DNA for the CDR3 is TGCGCCAGCAGCTTGGGGAGGGAGGGGTACCAAGAGACCCAGTACTTC. Full variable domain (missing parts from reference TRBV5-1 and TRBJ2-5): KAGVTQTPRYLIKTRGQQVTLSCSPISGHRSVSWYQQTPGQGLQFLFEYFSETQRNKGNFPGRFSGRQFSNSRSEMNVSTLELGDSALYLCASSLGREGYQETQYFGPGTRLLVL.

The rearrangement joins TRBV15 to TRBJ2-3, with TRBD2 matching over 8 bases. There are 16 residues in the CDR3. The ends lost 6 bases at V and 2 bases at J; junction bases unmatched: 10. The V gene's germline CDR1 is LNHNV and CDR2 YYDKDF (reference sequence). The CDR3 protein is CATRVSGGGYTDTQYF. In DNA form, the CDR3 reads TGTGCCACCAGGGTTAGCGGCGGGGGGTACACAGATACGCAGTATTTT.